Listed below are T cell receptor beta chains from one sample, sequenced in a study of blood T cell repertoires in COVID-19. Generated by immunoSEQ multiplex PCR, the TCRdb table keeps only in-frame clones and is missing some. The repertoire holds approximately 240,000 clones, with roughly 87% as singletons. Sequencing was done on a sample of PBMCs or T cells enriched from blood (not recorded which). Every receptor here comes from a woman in her 30s with acute COVID-19. Each CDR3 is given with its conserved first and last residue. The D gene is left open where the match is weak. Not every row has a clone size; where given, it reads once, few, many or a size class.

J gene | D gene | clone size | V gene | CDR3 DNA | CDR3 protein
TRBJ2-7 | TRBD1 | - | TRBV19 | TGTGCCAGCAGGGACAGGGCGTCCTACGAGCAGTACTTC | CASRDRASYEQYF
TRBJ1-6 | TRBD1 | - | TRBV6-6 | TGTGCCAGCAGTTACAGTGACGGGACAGGGGTCCCACCCCTCCACTTT | CASSYSDGTGVPPLHF
TRBJ1-1 | TRBD1 | - | TRBV6-5 | TGTGCCAGCAGCCGGGACAGGTATACTGAAGCTTTCTTT | CASSRDRYTEAFF
TRBJ2-1 | TRBD2 | - | TRBV7-9 | TGTGCCAGCAGCCCCGAACGACGACTGACTAGCGGGCACTACAATGAGCAGTTCTTC | CASSPERRLTSGHYNEQFF
TRBJ2-1 | TRBD1 | - | TRBV18 | TGTGCCAGCTCAGCCGGACAGGGGGCGAATGAGCAGTTCTTC | CASSAGQGANEQFF
TRBJ2-7 | TRBD1 | - | TRBV10-3 | TGTGCCATCAGTGGTACGGGACAGGGCTCCTACGAGCAGTACTTC | CAISGTGQGSYEQYF
TRBJ1-6 | TRBD1 | few | TRBV9 | TGTGCCAGCAGCGTTCAGGGGGCTGATTCACCCCTCCACTTT | CASSVQGADSPLHF
TRBJ2-5 | - | - | TRBV18 | TGTGCCAGCGCCCCAGACCAAGAGACCCAGTACTTC | CASAPDQETQYF
TRBJ1-5 | TRBD1 | - | TRBV7-8 | TGTGCCAGCAGCTTACGGACAGGGGGCAATCAGCCCCAGCATTTT | CASSLRTGGNQPQHF
TRBJ2-7 | TRBD2 | - | TRBV7-2 | TGTGCCAGCAGCCCCGGGGGGGACTACGAGCAGTACTTC | CASSPGGDYEQYF
TRBJ2-1 | TRBD2 | - | TRBV27 | TGTGCCAGCAGTTCGCTAGCGGGGAACTACAATGAGCAGTTCTTC | CASSSLAGNYNEQFF
TRBJ1-2 | - | few | TRBV11-2 | TGTGCCAGCAGCTTAGTCAACGCGAACTATGGCTACACCTTC | CASSLVNANYGYTF
TRBJ2-3 | TRBD2 | - | TRBV3-1/TRBV3-2 | TGTGCCAGCAGCCAAGATCGACTAGCGGGAGATACGCAGTATTTT | CASSQDRLAGDTQYF
TRBJ1-1 | - | once | TRBV28 | TGTGCCAGCAGGGGGGGAACCCGCAGGGACACTGAAGCTTTCTTT | CASRGGTRRDTEAFF
TRBJ1-1 | - | few | TRBV5-1 | TGCGCCAGCAGCGCCAATACTTTCGCAGGGCTCACTGAAGCTTTCTTT | CASSANTFAGLTEAFF
TRBJ1-1 | - | once | TRBV6-1 | TGTGCCAGCAATAGGGGAGGGAACACTGAAGCTTTCTTT | CASNRGGNTEAFF
TRBJ2-7 | - | few | TRBV5-1 | TGCGCCAGCAGCTTGTCAGGGATCGACGAGCAGTACTTC | CASSLSGIDEQYF
TRBJ1-2 | - | - | TRBV2 | TGTGCCAGCAGTCGACAGTCCCCTTCTAACTATGGCTACACCTTC | CASSRQSPSNYGYTF
TRBJ1-6 | TRBD1 | once | TRBV27 | TGTGCCAGCAGAACCGGGACAGGCAATAATTCACCCCTCCACTTT | CASRTGTGNNSPLHF
TRBJ2-1 | TRBD2 | - | TRBV2 | TGTGCCAGCAGTGACCTAGCGGGGAACAATGAGCAGTTCTTC | CASSDLAGNNEQFF
TRBJ2-3 | TRBD2 | - | TRBV28 | TGTGCCAGCACTTCAGCGGGACCCCCCACAGATACGCAGTATTTT | CASTSAGPPTDTQYF
TRBJ2-3 | TRBD2 | - | TRBV9 | TGTGCCAGCAGCGTAGGATCAGCGGGAGAAACAGATACGCAGTATTTT | CASSVGSAGETDTQYF
TRBJ2-1 | TRBD2 | - | TRBV2 | TGTGCCAGCAGCCTACTCGGGGGGGAGCAGTTCTTC | CASSLLGGEQFF
TRBJ1-1 | - | - | TRBV5-1 | TGCGCCAGCAGCTTGGAAAGGGGAACTGAAGCTTTCTTT | CASSLERGTEAFF
TRBJ1-1 | - | - | TRBV7-8 | TGTGCCAGCAGCCCGACCCCCGGGGTTAACACTGAAGCTTTCTTT | CASSPTPGVNTEAFF
TRBJ1-3 | - | - | TRBV9 | TGTGCCAGCAGCGTAGAGGGAGGGGCTGGAAACACCATATATTTT | CASSVEGGAGNTIYF
TRBJ2-5 | - | - | TRBV7-3 | TGTGCCAGCAGCTTGGGAGGGGGGCTCCAAGAGACCCAGTACTTC | CASSLGGGLQETQYF